This TCR beta chain emerged from a study of blood T cell repertoires in COVID-19. Trimming cost V 4 bases and J 9 bases, with 14 bases left between them. Per germline, CDR1 SGHDT and CDR2 YYEEEE. The CDR3 covers 13 residues. The method was immunoSEQ multiplex PCR; TCRdb's version includes in-frame clones alone and lacks a portion of them. Counted here are around 41,000 clones, approximately 85% occurring once; the ten biggest clones make up roughly 15%. The sequencing sample was made of peripheral blood. The chain links TRBV5-6 to TRBJ2-1; D is possibly TRBD2 (5 bases). The receptor was derived from a human donor in a cohort sampled during active COVID-19. Here the CDR3 DNA reads TGTGCCAGCAGCCCCTCCCTTCGGGGTGAGCAGTTCTTC. It specifies CASSPSLRGEQFF.